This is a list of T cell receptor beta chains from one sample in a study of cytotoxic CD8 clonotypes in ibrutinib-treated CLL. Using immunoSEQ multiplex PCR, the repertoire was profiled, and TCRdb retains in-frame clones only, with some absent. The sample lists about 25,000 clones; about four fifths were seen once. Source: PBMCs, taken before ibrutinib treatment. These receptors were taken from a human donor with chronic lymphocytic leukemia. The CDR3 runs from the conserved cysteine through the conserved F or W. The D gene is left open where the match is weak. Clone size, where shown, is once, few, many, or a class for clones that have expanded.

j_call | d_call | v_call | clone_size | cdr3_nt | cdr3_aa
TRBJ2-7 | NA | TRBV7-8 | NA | TGTGCCAGCAGCACCCGACAGGTTATCTACGAGCAGTACTTC | CASSTRQVIYEQYF
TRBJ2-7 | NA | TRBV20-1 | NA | TGCAGTGCGAATTCCTACGAGCAGTACTTC | CSANSYEQYF
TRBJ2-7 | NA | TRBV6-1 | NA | TGTGCCAGCACCGGACCGGCGTCCTACGAGCAGTACTTC | CASTGPASYEQYF
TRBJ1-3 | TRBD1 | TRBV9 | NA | TGTGCCAGCAGCGTAAGACCGACAGGGGGTGGAAACACCATATATTTT | CASSVRPTGGGNTIYF
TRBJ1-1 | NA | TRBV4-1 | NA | TGCGCCAGCAGCTACAAGGGGAGGGAGAACACTGAAGCTTTCTTT | CASSYKGRENTEAFF
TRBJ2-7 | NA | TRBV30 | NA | TGTGCCTGGAGTGTAATCGATGGGGCTTCCGAGCAGTACTTC | CAWSVIDGASEQYF
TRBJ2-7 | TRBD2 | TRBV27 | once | TGTGCCAGCAGTTCGAGCGGGATTAGCTCCTACGAGCAGTACTTC | CASSSSGISSYEQYF
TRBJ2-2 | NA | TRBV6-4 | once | TGTGCCAGCAGTGACTCAGGGAACACCGGGGAGCTGTTTTTT | CASSDSGNTGELFF
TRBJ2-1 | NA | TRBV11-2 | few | TGTGCCAGCAGCCGGGACCTTACCTACAATGAGCAGTTCTTC | CASSRDLTYNEQFF
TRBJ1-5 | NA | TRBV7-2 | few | TGTGCCAGCAGCTTATTGGGCGATCAGCCCCAGCATTTT | CASSLLGDQPQHF
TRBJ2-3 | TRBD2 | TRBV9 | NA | TGTGCCAGCAGCGGAGGTCTAGCGGGAGATACGCAGTATTTT | CASSGGLAGDTQYF
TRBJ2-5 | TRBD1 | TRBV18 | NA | TGTGCCAGCTCAAAGACAGGGGGCGCGGAGACCCAGTACTTC | CASSKTGGAETQYF
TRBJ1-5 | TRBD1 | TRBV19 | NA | TGTGCCAGTAATGACAGGGGCAATCAGCCCCAGCATTTT | CASNDRGNQPQHF
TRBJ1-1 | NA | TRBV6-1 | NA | TGTGCCAGCACGGACGGGGGGAACACTGAAGCTTTCTTT | CASTDGGNTEAFF
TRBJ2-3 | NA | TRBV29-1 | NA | TGCAGCACTCGTACCTCCGTTGGAGAAACGCAGTATTTT | CSTRTSVGETQYF
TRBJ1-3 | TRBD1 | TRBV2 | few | TGTGCCAGCAGTTTCGGACAGGCGATCTCTGGAAACACCATATATTTT | CASSFGQAISGNTIYF
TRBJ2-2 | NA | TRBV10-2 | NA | NA | CASILGGSETGELFF
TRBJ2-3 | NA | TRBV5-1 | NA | TGCGCCAGCAGTGAGGCGAGCACAGATACGCAGTATTTT | CASSEASTDTQYF
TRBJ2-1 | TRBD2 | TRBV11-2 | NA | TGTGCCAGCAGCTTAGGGAGCGGGAGGGGCCTTTACAATGAGCAGTTCTTC | CASSLGSGRGLYNEQFF
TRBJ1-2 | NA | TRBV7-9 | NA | TGTGCCAGCCGATCGGCAAGGGACGGGAACTATGGCTACACCTTC | CASRSARDGNYGYTF
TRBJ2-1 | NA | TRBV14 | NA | TGTGCCAGCAGCCAATCCTTCGTGTCTGAGCAGTTCTTC | CASSQSFVSEQFF
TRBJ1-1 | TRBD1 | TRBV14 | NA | TGTGCCAGCAGCCCCCCAGGGGGTATTACTGAAGCTTTCTTT | CASSPPGGITEAFF
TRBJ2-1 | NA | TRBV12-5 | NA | TGTGCTAGTGGTTTGGTGACGGGGAATGAGCAGTTCTTC | CASGLVTGNEQFF
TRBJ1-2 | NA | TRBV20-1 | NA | TGCAGCGCCGAAGGGAACTATGGCTACACCTTC | CSAEGNYGYTF
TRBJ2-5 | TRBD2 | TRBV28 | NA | TGTGCCAGCAGTTTCCACCTAGCTAGCGGGAGGCCCGAAGAGACCCAGTACTTC | CASSFHLASGRPEETQYF
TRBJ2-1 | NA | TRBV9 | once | TGTGCCAGCAGCGTAGCGCCCCCAGGAAACAATGAGCAGTTCTTC | CASSVAPPGNNEQFF
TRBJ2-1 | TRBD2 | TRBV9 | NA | TGTGCCAGCAGCGTCCTCAGTGTAGCGGGCTACAATGAGCAGTTCTTC | CASSVLSVAGYNEQFF
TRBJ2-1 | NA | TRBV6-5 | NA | TGTGCCAGCAGTTCAACAGGGTCTCTTTACAATGAGCAGTTCTTC | CASSSTGSLYNEQFF